This section outlines one T cell receptor (beta chain) sequence together with its context. The source of the sample is a study of shared clonotypes between healthy human individuals. Naive-designated CD8 cells lacked CD45RO, were positively enriched for CCR7, and omitted terminally differentiated effector memory CD45RA+ cells. The input for sorted-subset replicate PCRs was around 210 ng DNA, tens of thousands of T cell genomes. Clones were read by immunoSEQ multiplex PCR, and TCRdb kept only the in-frame ones, dropping some. Counted here are hundreds of thousands of clones, around 90% occurring once; the ten biggest clones make up roughly 22%. The V and J ends lost 0 bases and 9 bases respectively, with 15 bases between them. Germline V lookup: CDR1 MNHEY, CDR2 SMNVEV (reference sequence). This CDR3 spans 15 amino acids.

The sample taken for sequencing was naive CD8+ T cells sorted from blood. The clonotype originates from a man between 25 and 39 years old in good health. The chain is built from TRBV27 and TRBJ2-4; possible D gene TRBD2, 5 bases. The CDR3 protein is CASSLSWQVGSIQYF. Here the CDR3 DNA reads TGTGCCAGCAGTTTATCCTGGCAGGTGGGGAGCATTCAGTACTTC.